These 22 T cell receptor beta chains were sequenced from one sample in a study of blood T cells in healthy people across ages. Then a second PCR, running roughly 7 to 11 cycles, was carried out with a sample-barcoded 5' primer and a J-beta primer mix. TCRdb ran MiXCR on the 5' RACE reads and lists one entry per CDR3 protein. The sample has approximately 900,000 distinct CDR3 sequences; roughly 43% are singletons. Sequences were obtained from blood. Receptor source: a man aged 30 to 45 in good health.

This chain connects TRBV7-3 to TRBJ2-1; D not certain. Trimming removed 5 bases from V and 6 bases from J, with 14 bases in between. CDR1 is SGHTA, CDR2 FQGTGA, per germline. The CDR3 length is 14 residues. The CDR3 DNA is TGTGCCAGCAGCCCAACGGGTAGTCTCAATGAGCAGTTCTTC. Residues: CASSPTGSLNEQFF.

The CDR3, as DNA: TGTGCCACCAGCAGAGGACAGGCATATAGCAATCAGCCCCAGCATTTT. It specifies CATSRGQAYSNQPQHF. This chain links TRBV15 with TRBJ1-5, with D possibly matching TRBD1 (6 bases). Trimming took 1 base from V and 0 from J, leaving 10 bases between them. This CDR3 is built from 16 residues. In germline, CDR1 is LNHNV, CDR2 YYDKDF (reference sequence).

At least ten counts were recorded for this clonotype. The V gene is TRBV4-3, the J gene TRBJ2-7; D gene unclear. V was trimmed by 0 bases and J by 3 bases, leaving 12 bases between them. CDR1 LGHNA and CDR2 YSLEER come from the germline V gene. This CDR3 is 15 amino acids long. The CDR3 region has the DNA TGCGCCAGCAGCCAAGATACCGTGTTGGTCTACGAGCAGTACTTC. Protein sequence: CASSQDTVLVYEQYF.

This clonotype was counted once. The chain combines TRBV28 with TRBJ1-6, with a tentative D call TRBD1 (5 bases). The CDR3 totals 18 residues. The germline V gene encodes CDR1 MDHEN and CDR2 SYDVKM. V was trimmed by 4 bases and J by 1 base, leaving 17 bases between them. CDR3 sequence: CASSSYGTVGSYNSPLHF. The CDR3 DNA sequence: TGTGCCAGCAGTTCGTACGGGACGGTTGGTTCCTATAATTCACCCCTCCACTTT.

This clonotype was recorded once. One end of the junction is discordant with germline, which a read error may explain. The chain combines TRBV12-3 or TRBV12-4 with TRBJ2-7; 12 bases line up with TRBD2. CDR3 size: 15 residues. The CDR3 region is CASSLAGGNVYEQYF. DNA of the CDR3: TGTGCCAGCAGTCTAGCGGGAGGGAATGTCTACGAGCAGTACTTC.

The chain is built from TRBV28 and TRBJ2-7; possibly TRBD1 for D (5 bases). From germline, CDR1 is MDHEN and CDR2 SYDVKM. This CDR3 is built from 16 residues. Trimming removed 2 bases from V and 0 bases from J, with 14 bases in between. CDR3 in DNA: TGTGCCAGCAGTTTAATAGACAGCCAGAACTCCTACGAGCAGTACTTC. Translated, it gives CASSLIDSQNSYEQYF.

This clonotype turned up a few times. This rearrangement joins TRBV20-1 to TRBJ2-5; possible D gene TRBD1, 5 bases. The CDR3 consists of 13 residues. The V gene lost 5 bases and the J gene lost 1 base, with 11 bases spanning the gap. The germline CDR1 and CDR2 sequences are DFQATT and SNEGSKA (reference sequence). The CDR3 bases are TGCAGTGCTGGACACGATGCCCAAGAGACCCAGTACTTC. It codes for CSAGHDAQETQYF.

The chain employs TRBV2 and TRBJ2-5; a possible D gene is TRBD2 (5 bases). Trimming cost V 7 bases and J 2 bases, with 11 bases left between them. The germline V gene encodes CDR1 SNHLY and CDR2 FYNNEI. This CDR3 region has 13 residues. The CDR3 DNA reads TGTGCCAGCAATCCGGACTGGCAAGAGACCCAGTACTTC. This translates into CASNPDWQETQYF.

Only one count was recorded for this clonotype. The rearrangement links TRBV12-5 to TRBJ2-1, with 12 positions matching TRBD2. With 6 bases clipped from V and 4 bases from J, the junction kept 4 bases outside the gene matches. The germline gives CDR1 LGHNT, CDR2 FRNRAP. This CDR3 has 15 residues. This chain's CDR3 is CASGRTSGGYNEQFF. DNA of the CDR3: TGTGCTAGTGGCCGAACTAGCGGGGGGTACAATGAGCAGTTCTTC.

The chain is built from TRBV29-1 and TRBJ2-1; perhaps D is TRBD1 or TRBD2 (5 bases each). This CDR3 has 13 amino acids. Germline V gives CDR1 SQVTM, CDR2 ANQGSEA. Deletions cut 7 bases from V and 2 bases from J, with 12 bases between. DNA of the CDR3: TGCAGCGCTGTTGGGGGAACCTACAATGAGCAGTTCTTC. Its protein product is CSAVGGTYNEQFF.

V and J are TRBV29-1 and TRBJ2-3; no firm D call. The V and J ends lost 1 base and 0 bases respectively, with 8 bases between them. CDR3 length: 14 amino acids. Germline V gene sequence: CDR1 SQVTM, CDR2 ANQGSEA. Here the CDR3 DNA reads TGCAGCGTTGAAGGCGGACCTAGCACAGATACGCAGTATTTT. Encoded protein: CSVEGGPSTDTQYF.

This clonotype has only one observation. The rearrangement uses TRBV28 and TRBJ2-5, with a weak D call TRBD2 (6 bases). With 2 bases removed from V and 2 bases from J, the gap between germline ends came to 15 bases. There are 16 residues in the CDR3. Germline lookup yields CDR1 MDHEN and CDR2 SYDVKM. The CDR3 loop reads CASSLGGRRKQETQYF. The CDR3 nucleotides are TGTGCCAGCAGTTTAGGGGGGAGGCGGAAACAAGAGACCCAGTACTTC.

This chain joins TRBV6-5 and TRBJ1-1, with no clear D. Germline V gene sequence: CDR1 MNHEY, CDR2 SVGAGI. The CDR3 consists of 11 residues. Trimming left V 8 bases short and J 3 bases short, with 7 bases between. CDR3 bases: TGTGCCAGCCTTCGTCACACTGAAGCTTTCTTT. It encodes CASLRHTEAFF.

V and J are TRBV3-1 and TRBJ1-2; TRBD1 matches 7 bases. This CDR3 comprises 16 residues. V dropped 4 bases and J dropped 4; count of bases not matched to a gene: 12. Germline CDR1 LGHDT, CDR2 YNNKEL (reference sequence). The CDR3 loop reads CASSPQSDRPRYGYTF. CDR3 sequence (DNA): TGTGCCAGCAGCCCGCAGTCGGACAGGCCGCGCTATGGCTACACCTTC.

The chain couples TRBV5-4 to TRBJ1-5; maybe TRBD1 (5 bases). Germline V gene sequence: CDR1 SGHNT, CDR2 YYREEE (reference sequence). The CDR3 consists of 15 residues. Trimming cost V 0 bases and J 3 bases, with 10 bases left between them. The CDR3 here is CASSLGGRANQPQHF. In DNA, the CDR3 is TGTGCCAGCAGCTTGGGGGGCAGGGCCAATCAGCCCCAGCATTTT.

The chain couples TRBV6-1 to TRBJ1-2; 7 bases agree with TRBD1. Germline V gene lookup returns CDR1 MNHNS and CDR2 SASEGT. The CDR3 consists of 13 residues. V lost 8 bases and J lost 8; bases outside the gene matches: 11. In nucleotides, the CDR3 is TGTGCCAGCGTGACACAGGGGATTCGCGGCTACACCTTC. Translating it yields CASVTQGIRGYTF.

This chain links TRBV5-4 with TRBJ2-5; D gene uncertain. The J call is doubtful: the DNA matches TRBJ2-7 better. The CDR3 spans 15 residues. Germline V CDR1 and CDR2: SGHNT, YYREEE (reference sequence). The CDR3 bases are TGTGCCAGCAGCTTGGCGGCTGACCCTGGCTACGAGCAGTACTTC. Protein sequence: CASSLAADPGYEQYF.

The chain is built from TRBV12-3 or TRBV12-4 and TRBJ2-5, with a possible D match to TRBD1 (5 bases). The V end lost 5 bases, the J end lost 5 bases, and 18 bases lay between the germline ends. The CDR3 runs to 15 residues. CDR3 region: CASSPMTDSGETQYF. The CDR3 region has the DNA TGTGCCAGCAGTCCTATGACAGATTCCGGGGAGACCCAGTACTTC.

The chain carries TRBV2 and TRBJ1-2; D remains unclear. The CDR3 spans 16 residues. The V gene's germline CDR1 is SNHLY and CDR2 FYNNEI. Between the trimmed V and J ends, which lost 2 bases and 3 bases, there was a span of 16 bases. The CDR3 coding sequence is TGTGCCAGCAGTGAATTCGAGGGCGTAGGCGACTATGGCTACACCTTC. Translating it yields CASSEFEGVGDYGYTF.

The chain is built from TRBV25-1 and TRBJ2-7; D ambiguous. This CDR3 has 15 amino acids. With 7 bases removed from V and 6 bases from J, the gap between germline ends came to 22 bases. Germline V gene sequence: CDR1 MGHDK, CDR2 SYGVNS. In DNA form, the CDR3 reads TGTGCCAGCACTCAGACCTTATCTCTAGGAAGCGAGCAGTACTTC. Protein product: CASTQTLSLGSEQYF.

As concerns this clonotype: One end of the junction varies from germline; a read error may be responsible. The chain recombines TRBV4-2 with TRBJ2-3; possibly TRBD2 for D (6 bases). Germline V CDR1 and CDR2: LGHNA, YNFKEQ. The CDR3 has 17 amino acids. CDR3 protein: CAGSQVRAGRFADTQYF. CDR3 sequence (DNA): TGTGCCGGCAGCCAAGTGAGGGCAGGGAGGTTTGCAGATACGCAGTATTTT.

The sample holds a few counts of this clonotype. The chain has TRBV4-3 and TRBJ2-1, with D possibly matching TRBD1 (5 bases). CDR3 length: 16 residues. Trimming took off 0 bases at V and 1 base at J, with 10 bases between the two ends. The germline gives CDR1 LGHNA, CDR2 YSLEER. CDR3 residues: CASSQDIPGSYNEQFF. The CDR3 nucleotides are TGCGCCAGCAGCCAAGATATTCCAGGGTCCTACAATGAGCAGTTCTTC.